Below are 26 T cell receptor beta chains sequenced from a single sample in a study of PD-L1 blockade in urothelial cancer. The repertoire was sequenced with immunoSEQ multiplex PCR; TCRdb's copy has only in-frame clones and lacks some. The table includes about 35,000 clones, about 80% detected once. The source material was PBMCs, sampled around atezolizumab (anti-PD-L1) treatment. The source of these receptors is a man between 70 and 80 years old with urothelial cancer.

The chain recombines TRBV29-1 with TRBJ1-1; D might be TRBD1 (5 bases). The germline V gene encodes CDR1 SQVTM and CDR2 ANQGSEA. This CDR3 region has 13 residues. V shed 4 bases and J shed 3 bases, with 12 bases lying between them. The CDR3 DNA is TGCAGCGTTGGGCGGGGGAGGGACACTGAAGCTTTCTTT. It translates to CSVGRGRDTEAFF.

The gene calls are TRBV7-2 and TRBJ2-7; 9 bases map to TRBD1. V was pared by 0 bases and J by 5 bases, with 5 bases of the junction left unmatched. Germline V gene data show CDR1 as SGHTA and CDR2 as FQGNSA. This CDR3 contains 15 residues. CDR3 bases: TGTGCCAGCAGCTTAGCGTTGGGACAGGGTAACGAGCAGTACTTC. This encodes CASSLALGQGNEQYF.

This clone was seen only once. CDR3 sequence: CASSLAGLPNTEAFF. CDR3 nucleotides: TGTGCCAGCAGCTTGGCTGGACTACCGAACACTGAAGCTTTCTTT. The genes are TRBV5-8 and TRBJ1-1; D unclear. Germline V CDR1 and CDR2: SGHTS, YDEGEE. V was cut by 0 bases and J by 1 base, with 10 bases left in between. This CDR3 is built from 15 residues. Supplemented by reference TRBV5-8 and TRBJ1-1, the full variable domain reads EAGVTQSPTHLIKTRGQQATLRCSPISGHTSVYWYQQALGLGLQFLLWYDEGEERNRGNFPPRFSGRQFPNYSSELNVNALELEDSALYLCASSLAGLPNTEAFFGQGTRLTVV.

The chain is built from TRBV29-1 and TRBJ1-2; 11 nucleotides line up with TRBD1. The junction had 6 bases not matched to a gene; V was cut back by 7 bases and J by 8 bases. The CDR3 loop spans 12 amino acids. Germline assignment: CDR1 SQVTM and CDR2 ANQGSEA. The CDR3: CSAGDRGDGYTF. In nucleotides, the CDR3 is TGCAGCGCCGGGGACAGGGGGGACGGCTACACCTTC.

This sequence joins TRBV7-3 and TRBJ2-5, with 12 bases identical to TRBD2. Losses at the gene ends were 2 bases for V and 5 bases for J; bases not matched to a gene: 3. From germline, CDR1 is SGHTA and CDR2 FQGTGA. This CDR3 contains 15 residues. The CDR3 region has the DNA TGTGCCAGCAGCTTACTAGCGGGGGGGCCGGAGACCCAGTACTTC. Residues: CASSLLAGGPETQYF.

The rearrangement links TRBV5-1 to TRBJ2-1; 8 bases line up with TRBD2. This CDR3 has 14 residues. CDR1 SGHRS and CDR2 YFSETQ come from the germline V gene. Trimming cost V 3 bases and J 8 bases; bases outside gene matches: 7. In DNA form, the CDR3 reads TGCGCCAGCAGCTGGGGGACTAGTGGGCATGAGCAGTTCTTC. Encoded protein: CASSWGTSGHEQFF.

The CDR3 sequence: CASSLARLRAGGPRENLEQYF. The DNA for the CDR3 is TGTGCCAGCAGCTTAGCGCGTTTGAGAGCGGGAGGGCCTCGGGAAAACCTCGAGCAGTACTTC. The V call is TRBV7-2, the J call TRBJ2-7, with TRBD2 matching 10 bases. CDR1 SGHTA and CDR2 FQGNSA come from the germline V gene. This CDR3 is built from 21 residues. J lost 6 bases, V lost 0 bases, and 23 bases had no gene match.

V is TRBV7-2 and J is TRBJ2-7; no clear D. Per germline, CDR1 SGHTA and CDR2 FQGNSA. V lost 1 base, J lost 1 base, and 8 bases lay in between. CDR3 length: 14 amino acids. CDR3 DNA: TGTGCCAGCAGCTTAGAGCCAAGTTCCTACGAGCAGTACTTC. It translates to CASSLEPSSYEQYF.

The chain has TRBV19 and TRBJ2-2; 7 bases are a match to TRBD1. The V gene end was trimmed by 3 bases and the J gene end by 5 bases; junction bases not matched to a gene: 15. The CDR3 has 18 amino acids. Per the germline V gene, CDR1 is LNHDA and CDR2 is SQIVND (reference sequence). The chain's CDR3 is CASSIGEGAGMLTGELFF. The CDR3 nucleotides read TGTGCCAGTAGTATTGGAGAGGGGGCTGGGATGTTAACCGGGGAGCTGTTTTTT.

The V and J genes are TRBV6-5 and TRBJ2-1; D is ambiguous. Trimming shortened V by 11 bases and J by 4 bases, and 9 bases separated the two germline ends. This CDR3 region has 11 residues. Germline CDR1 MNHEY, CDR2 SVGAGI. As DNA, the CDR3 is TGTGCCTGTCGCGGTTACAATGAGCAGTTCTTC. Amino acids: CACRGYNEQFF.

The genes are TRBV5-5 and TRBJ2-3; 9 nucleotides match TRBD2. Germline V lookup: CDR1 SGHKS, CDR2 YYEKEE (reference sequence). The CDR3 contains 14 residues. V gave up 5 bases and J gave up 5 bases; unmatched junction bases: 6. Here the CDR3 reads CASSLASGEDTQYF. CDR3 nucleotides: TGTGCCAGCAGTTTAGCTAGCGGGGAAGATACGCAGTATTTT.

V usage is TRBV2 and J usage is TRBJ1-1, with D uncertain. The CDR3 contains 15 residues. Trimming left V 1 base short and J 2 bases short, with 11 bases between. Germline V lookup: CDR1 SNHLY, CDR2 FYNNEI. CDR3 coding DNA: TGTGCCAGCAGTGAAGGGTTGGCGGTAAACACTGAAGCTTTCTTT. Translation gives CASSEGLAVNTEAFF.

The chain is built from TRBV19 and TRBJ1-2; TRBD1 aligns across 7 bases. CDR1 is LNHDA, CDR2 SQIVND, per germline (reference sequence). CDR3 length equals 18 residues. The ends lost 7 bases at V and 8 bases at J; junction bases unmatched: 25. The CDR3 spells CASTDGTANPSNYGGYTF. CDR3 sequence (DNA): TGTGCCAGTACCGATGGGACAGCAAACCCCTCTAACTATGGGGGCTACACCTTC.

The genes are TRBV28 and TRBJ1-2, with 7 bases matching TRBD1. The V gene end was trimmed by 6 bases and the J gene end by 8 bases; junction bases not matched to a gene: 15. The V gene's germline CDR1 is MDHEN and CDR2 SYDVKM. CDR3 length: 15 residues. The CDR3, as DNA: TGTGCCAGCAGAATTGCCCTCAGGGGGGTCGCGGGCTACACCTTC. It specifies CASRIALRGVAGYTF.

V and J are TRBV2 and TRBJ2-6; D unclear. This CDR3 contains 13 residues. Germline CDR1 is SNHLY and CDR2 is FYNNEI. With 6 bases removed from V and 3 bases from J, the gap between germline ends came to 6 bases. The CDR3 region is CASRILGANVLTF. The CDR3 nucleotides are TGTGCCAGCAGGATACTTGGGGCCAACGTCCTGACTTTC.

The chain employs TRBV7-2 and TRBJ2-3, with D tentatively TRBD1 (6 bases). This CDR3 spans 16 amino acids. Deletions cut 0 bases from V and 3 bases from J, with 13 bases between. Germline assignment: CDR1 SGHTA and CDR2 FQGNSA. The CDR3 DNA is TGTGCCAGCAGCTTAGCGGGCGGACAGTTAACAGATACGCAGTATTTT. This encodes CASSLAGGQLTDTQYF.

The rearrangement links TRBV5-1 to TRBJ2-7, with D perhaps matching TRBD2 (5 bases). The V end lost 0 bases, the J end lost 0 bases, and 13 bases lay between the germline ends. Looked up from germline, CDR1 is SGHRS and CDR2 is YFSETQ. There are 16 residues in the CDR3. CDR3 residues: CASSLGPAVSSYEQYF. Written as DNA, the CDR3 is TGCGCCAGCAGCTTGGGGCCAGCGGTGAGCTCCTACGAGCAGTACTTC.

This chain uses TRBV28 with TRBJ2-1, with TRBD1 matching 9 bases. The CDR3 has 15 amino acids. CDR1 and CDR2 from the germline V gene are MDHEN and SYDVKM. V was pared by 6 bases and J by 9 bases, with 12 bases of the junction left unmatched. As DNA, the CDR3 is TGTGCCAGCAGGACCCGGGACAGGGAGTTTGGTGAGCAGTTCTTC. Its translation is CASRTRDREFGEQFF. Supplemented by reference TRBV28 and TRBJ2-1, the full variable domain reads DVKVTQSSRYLVKRTGEKVFLECVQDMDHENMFWYRQDPGLGLRLIYFSYDVKMKEKGDIPEGYSVSREKKERFSLILESASTNQTSMYLCASRTRDREFGEQFFGPGTRLTVL.

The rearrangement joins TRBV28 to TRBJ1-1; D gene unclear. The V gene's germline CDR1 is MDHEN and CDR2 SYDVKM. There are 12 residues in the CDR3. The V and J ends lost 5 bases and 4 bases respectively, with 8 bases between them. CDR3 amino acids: CASSPGLTEAFF. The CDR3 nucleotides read TGTGCCAGCAGTCCAGGACTCACTGAAGCTTTCTTT.

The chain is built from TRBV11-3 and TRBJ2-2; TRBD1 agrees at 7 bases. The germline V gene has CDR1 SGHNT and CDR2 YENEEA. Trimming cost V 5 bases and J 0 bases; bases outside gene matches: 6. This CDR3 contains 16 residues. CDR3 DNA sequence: TGTGCCAGCAGCCCCCGAGGGACAGCGAACACCGGGGAGCTGTTTTTT. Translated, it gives CASSPRGTANTGELFF.

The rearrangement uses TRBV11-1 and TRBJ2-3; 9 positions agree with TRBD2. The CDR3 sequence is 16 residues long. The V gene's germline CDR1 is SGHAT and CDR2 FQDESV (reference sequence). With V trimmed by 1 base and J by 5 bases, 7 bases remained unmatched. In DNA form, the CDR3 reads TGTGCCAGCAGCTTAGATGTAGCGGGAGTTGGAGATACGCAGTATTTT. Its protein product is CASSLDVAGVGDTQYF. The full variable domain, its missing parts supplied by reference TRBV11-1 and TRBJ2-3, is EAEVAQSPRYKITEKSQAVAFWCDPISGHATLYWYRQILGQGPELLVQFQDESVVDDSQLPKDRFSAERLKGVDSTLKIQPAELGDSAMYLCASSLDVAGVGDTQYFGPGTRLTVL.

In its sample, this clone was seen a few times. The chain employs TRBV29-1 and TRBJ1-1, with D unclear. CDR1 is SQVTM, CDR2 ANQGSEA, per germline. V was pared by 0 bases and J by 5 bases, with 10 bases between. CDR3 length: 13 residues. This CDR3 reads CSVEEGRKTEAFF. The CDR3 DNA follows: TGCAGCGTTGAAGAGGGGAGGAAGACTGAAGCTTTCTTT.

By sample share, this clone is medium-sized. The CDR3 DNA follows: TGTGCCCCCTCCGCCGGAGCTTTCTTT. Translation gives CAPSAGAFF. The chain combines TRBV10-3 with TRBJ1-1; D unclear. The CDR3 covers 9 residues. V dropped 11 bases and J dropped 10 bases, with 11 bases sitting between them. The germline V gene encodes CDR1 ENHRY and CDR2 SYGVKD.

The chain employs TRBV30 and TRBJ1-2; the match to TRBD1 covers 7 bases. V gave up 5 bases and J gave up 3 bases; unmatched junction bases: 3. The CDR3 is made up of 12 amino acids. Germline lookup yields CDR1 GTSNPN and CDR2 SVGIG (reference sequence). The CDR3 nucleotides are TGTGCCTGGGGTCAGGGGGACTATGGCTACACCTTC. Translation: CAWGQGDYGYTF. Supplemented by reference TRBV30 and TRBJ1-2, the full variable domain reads SQTIHQWPATLVQPVGSPLSLECTVEGTSNPNLYWYRQAAGRGLQLLFYSVGIGQISSEVPQNLSASRPQDRQFILSSKKLLLSDSGFYLCAWGQGDYGYTFGSGTRLTVV.

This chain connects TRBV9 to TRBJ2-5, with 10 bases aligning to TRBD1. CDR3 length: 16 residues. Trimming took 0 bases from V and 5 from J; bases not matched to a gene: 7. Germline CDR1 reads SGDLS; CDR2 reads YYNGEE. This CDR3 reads CASSVEGTGVGETQYF. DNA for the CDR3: TGTGCCAGCAGCGTAGAAGGGACAGGGGTTGGGGAGACCCAGTACTTC.

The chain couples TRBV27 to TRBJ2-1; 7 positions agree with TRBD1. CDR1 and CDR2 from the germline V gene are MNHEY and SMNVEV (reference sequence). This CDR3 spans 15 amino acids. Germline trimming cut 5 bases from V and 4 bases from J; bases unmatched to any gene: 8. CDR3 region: CASSVDRDLYNEQFF. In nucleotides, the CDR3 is TGTGCCAGCAGTGTAGACAGGGACCTATACAATGAGCAGTTCTTC.